Following are 7 T cell receptor beta chains from one sample sequenced in a study of cytomegalovirus exposure and HLA in healthy donors listed by TCRdb under 2017. Library method: the immunoSEQ multiplex PCR assay. For the multiplex PCR, a mixture combining 60 forward primers for TCR Vbeta segments and 13 reverse primers for TCR Jbeta segments was used. Not all clones reach the TCRdb copy of this immuneACCESS table, which keeps in-frame sequences only. Checked studies attribute under half of the gap to unresolved V genes and leave the rest unexplained. For this sample there are more than 90,000 clones; around 75% appear just once. The top ten clones comprise approximately 0.9% of the sample. The sequenced material came from PBMCs. Every receptor here comes from a woman aged 25 to 45 in good health and CMV-seronegative.

The rearrangement links TRBV6-6 to TRBJ1-2; 9 positions agree with TRBD1. This CDR3 is 14 amino acids long. With V trimmed by 6 bases and J by 4 bases, 6 bases remained unmatched. Per germline, CDR1 MNHNY and CDR2 SVGAGI (reference sequence). CDR3: CASSPGTGSYGYTF. The CDR3 DNA reads as TGTGCCAGCAGCCCCGGGACAGGGAGCTATGGCTACACCTTC.

The J gene is TRBJ2-1, the V gene TRBV6-5; 10 bases line up with TRBD1. V was pared by 2 bases and J by 9 bases, with 10 bases of the junction left unmatched. Looked up from germline, CDR1 is MNHEY and CDR2 is SVGAGI. The CDR3 sequence is 16 residues long. Here the CDR3 reads CASSYATGTGEGEQFF. The CDR3 nucleotides are TGTGCCAGCAGTTACGCGACCGGGACAGGGGAAGGTGAGCAGTTCTTC.

The V gene is TRBV19, the J gene TRBJ2-7; the match to TRBD2 covers 7 bases. The V and J ends lost 6 bases and 6 bases, in that order; junction bases with no gene match: 14. Germline CDR1 reads LNHDA; CDR2 reads SQIVND (reference sequence). The CDR3 is 15 residues long. CDR3 residues: CASSHRAAGVVEQYF. In DNA form, the CDR3 reads TGTGCCAGTAGCCATCGCGCTGCGGGAGTGGTCGAGCAGTACTTC.

This clone occurred a few times. The genes are TRBV29-1 and TRBJ1-5, with 8 bases aligning to TRBD1. Germline loops: CDR1 SQVTM, CDR2 ANQGSEA. V gave up 5 bases and J gave up 3 bases; unmatched junction bases: 3. There are 13 residues in the CDR3. For the CDR3, the DNA is TGCAGCGTTTCGGACAGGGTCAATCAGCCCCAGCATTTT. It yields the protein CSVSDRVNQPQHF.

A few counts support this clone. The chain employs TRBV5-1 and TRBJ1-1; D not resolved. This CDR3 has 13 amino acids. V lost 0 bases, J lost 6 bases, and 9 bases lay in between. Germline lookup yields CDR1 SGHRS and CDR2 YFSETQ. CDR3 amino acids: CASSLGARSEAFF. CDR3 DNA sequence: TGCGCCAGCAGCTTGGGAGCCCGATCTGAAGCTTTCTTT.

This rearrangement joins TRBV13 to TRBJ2-1; 15 bases are shared with TRBD2. The length of the CDR3 is 15 residues. In germline, CDR1 is PRHDT, CDR2 FYEKMQ (reference sequence). The ends lost 5 bases at V and 8 bases at J; junction bases unmatched: 4. The CDR3 protein is CASSLGLAGGYEQFF. The CDR3 coding sequence is TGTGCCAGCAGCCTGGGACTAGCGGGAGGATATGAGCAGTTCTTC.

This clone appeared once. The CDR3 region is CASSLVHLGVQVDEQYF. CDR3 DNA sequence: TGTGCCAGCAGCTTGGTCCACTTAGGGGTTCAGGTGGACGAGCAGTACTTC. The chain combines TRBV5-5 with TRBJ2-7; TRBD1 is a possible D gene (5 bases). CDR3 length equals 17 residues. V lost 0 bases, J lost 5 bases, and 21 bases lay in between. Per germline, CDR1 SGHKS and CDR2 YYEKEE (reference sequence).